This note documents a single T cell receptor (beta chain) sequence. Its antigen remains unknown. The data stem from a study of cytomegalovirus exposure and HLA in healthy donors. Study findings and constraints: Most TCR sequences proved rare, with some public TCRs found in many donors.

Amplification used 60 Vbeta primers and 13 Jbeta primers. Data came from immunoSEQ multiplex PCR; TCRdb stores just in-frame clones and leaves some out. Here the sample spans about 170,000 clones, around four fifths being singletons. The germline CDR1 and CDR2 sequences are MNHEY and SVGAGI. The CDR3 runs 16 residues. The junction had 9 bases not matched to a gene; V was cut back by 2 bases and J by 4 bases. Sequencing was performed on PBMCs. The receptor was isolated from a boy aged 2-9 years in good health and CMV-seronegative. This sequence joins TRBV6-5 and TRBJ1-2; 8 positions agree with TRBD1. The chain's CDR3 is CASSYAHLDRAYGYTF. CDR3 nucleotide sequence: TGTGCCAGCAGTTACGCGCACCTGGACAGGGCCTATGGCTACACCTTC.